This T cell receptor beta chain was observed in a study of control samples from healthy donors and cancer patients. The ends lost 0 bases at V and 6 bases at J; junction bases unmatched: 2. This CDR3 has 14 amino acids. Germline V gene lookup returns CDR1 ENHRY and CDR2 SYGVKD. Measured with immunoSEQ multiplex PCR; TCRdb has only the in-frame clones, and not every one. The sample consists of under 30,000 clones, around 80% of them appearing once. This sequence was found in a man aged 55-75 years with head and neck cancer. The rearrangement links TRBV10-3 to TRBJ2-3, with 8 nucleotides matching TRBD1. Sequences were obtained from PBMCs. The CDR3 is CAISESTGGDTQYF. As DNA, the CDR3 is TGTGCCATCAGTGAGTCAACAGGGGGGGATACGCAGTATTTT.